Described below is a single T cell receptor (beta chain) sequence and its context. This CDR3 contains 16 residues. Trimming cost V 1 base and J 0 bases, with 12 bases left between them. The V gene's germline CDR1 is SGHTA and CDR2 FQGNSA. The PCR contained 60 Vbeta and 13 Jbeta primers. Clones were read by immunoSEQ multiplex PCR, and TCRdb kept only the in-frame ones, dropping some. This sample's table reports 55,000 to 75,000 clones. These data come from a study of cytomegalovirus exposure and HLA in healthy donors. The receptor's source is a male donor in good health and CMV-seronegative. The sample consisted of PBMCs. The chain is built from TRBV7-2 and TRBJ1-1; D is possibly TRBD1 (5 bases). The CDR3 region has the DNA TGTGCCAGCAGCTTAGGGGCAGGGCGTATGAACACTGAAGCTTTCTTT. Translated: CASSLGAGRMNTEAFF.